The rows below give T cell receptor beta chains drawn from one sample of a study of T cells after yellow fever vaccination. TCRdb independently ran MiXCR on the 5' RACE reads; one entry per CDR3 protein. Counted here are roughly 250,000 distinct CDR3 sequences, over 10% occurring once; the ten biggest clones make up 0.4% to 0.55%. Sequencing used CD4+ T cells sorted from PBMCs, obtained 45 days after the yellow fever booster vaccination. The receptors come from a man aged 25 to 40 who received the YFV17D yellow fever vaccine. The CDR3 runs from the conserved cysteine through the conserved F or W.

TRBV27	TRBJ2-6	CASRNRGQYLTETSGANVLTF
TRBV6-2/TRBV6-3	TRBJ1-1	CASSYSGQGGAEAFF
TRBV28	TRBJ1-4	CASSILQGASFLFF
TRBV7-9	TRBJ1-5	CASSSDRNSNQPQHF
TRBV7-8	TRBJ2-5	CASSLELMAWTQYF
TRBV15	TRBJ2-3	CATSREGGGESGRPPRYTQYF
TRBV12-3/TRBV12-4	TRBJ2-3	CASSLARTSAKAPDTQYF
TRBV29-1	TRBJ2-7	CSAAGAEQYF
TRBV20-1	TRBJ2-3	CSARVSPTDTQYF
TRBV20-1	TRBJ2-1	CSARDPAGPGNNEQFF
TRBV24-1	TRBJ2-2	CATSGTGTGPGELFF
TRBV20-1	TRBJ2-2	CSARDRRAGGANTGELFF
TRBV27	TRBJ2-1	CASSLGTPAGVRNEQFF
TRBV11-2	TRBJ2-1	CASSLDNSVPVNEQFF
TRBV5-6	TRBJ2-3	CASSAGGREGTDTQYF
TRBV14	TRBJ2-7	CASSLVGTGAYEQYF
TRBV19	TRBJ2-1	CASRGARDRGSDEQFF
TRBV18	TRBJ2-4	CASSPGTGATNIQYF
TRBV7-2	TRBJ2-7	CASSRGLAGVGEQYF
TRBV29-1	TRBJ2-3	CSVDGYTQYF
TRBV5-1	TRBJ2-3	CASTRPGAEDTQYF
TRBV7-7	TRBJ2-5	CASSQGVGVRETQYF
TRBV5-1	TRBJ2-5	CASSLGPLTGLETQYF
TRBV7-2	TRBJ2-1	CASSTSGLAAYNEQFF
TRBV20-1	TRBJ2-7	CSARVGTGGDEQYF
TRBV6-5	TRBJ2-7	CASSYNTRGPYEQYF
TRBV5-1	TRBJ2-3	CASSLYRETDTQYF
TRBV24-1	TRBJ2-1	CATSDLVEQFF
TRBV15	TRBJ2-7	CATSRDREYEQYF
TRBV5-1	TRBJ1-1	CASSIRGENTEAFF
TRBV5-1	TRBJ2-1	CASSPGLAAYNEQFF
TRBV5-1	TRBJ2-1	CASSTGTSGSWYEQFF
TRBV6-5	TRBJ2-1	CASSYSSGVGTSGITEQFF
TRBV4-2	TRBJ1-4	CASSQGQVEKLFF
TRBV15	TRBJ2-5	CATSRGDREETQYF
TRBV2	TRBJ2-2	CASSGSNTGELFF
TRBV10-2	TRBJ1-1	CASLGTPNTEAFF
TRBV10-3	TRBJ2-1	CAIRSTSGTGFSVEQFF